The rows below give T cell receptor beta chains drawn from one sample of a study of control samples from healthy donors and cancer patients. TCRdb keeps only in-frame clones here, not all; method: immunoSEQ multiplex PCR. Of about 160,000 clones listed, about 93% are singletons. The specimen was blood. These receptors came from a woman aged 25-40 years in good health. Both conserved end residues are part of each CDR3.

>TRBJ2-5|TRBV7-8
CASSLGLAGVIGETQYF
>TRBJ1-1|TRBV5-6
CASSWTGGQSYMNTEAFF
>TRBJ2-1|TRBV7-6
CASSFPRTSATSYNEQFF
>TRBJ2-7|TRBV14
CASSPLGREGYEQYF
>TRBJ1-5|TRBV7-8
CASSLVPELSNQPQHF
>TRBJ1-3|TRBV3-1/TRBV3-2
CASSQDRGTGNTIYF
>TRBJ1-2|TRBV7-9
CASSPRLSEGYTF
>TRBJ1-6|TRBV11-2
CASSRTGYNSPLHF
>TRBJ2-7|TRBV27
CASSSLRSEQYF
>TRBJ1-5|TRBV3-1/TRBV3-2
CASSQGTVQPQHF
>TRBJ2-3|TRBV10-3
CAIRGSGTGGADTQYF
>TRBJ2-5|TRBV9
CASSPRDWQETQYF
>TRBJ2-1|TRBV19
CASSIALAIYSYNEQFF
>TRBJ1-6|TRBV9
CASSVGSGEPLHF
>TRBJ1-1|TRBV15
CATSSDGQAKAFF
>TRBJ1-1|TRBV11-2
CASSLEEPPYTEAFF
>TRBJ2-2|TRBV4-2
CASSDLLAGGRSGELFF
>TRBJ2-7|TRBV28
CVNRTGVHEQYF
>TRBJ1-1|TRBV12-3/TRBV12-4
CASSLTGNTEAFF
>TRBJ2-3|TRBV4-1
CASSRTTTTDTQYF
>TRBJ1-1|TRBV2
CASSPGLNTEAFF
>TRBJ1-2|TRBV27
CASGTGMSYTF
>TRBJ2-3|TRBV11-2
CASSSYGGSTDTQYF
>TRBJ1-1|TRBV5-4
CASSFNAENTEAFF
>TRBJ2-1|TRBV28
CASSSYPGGFFF
>TRBJ1-5|TRBV28
CASISSAEIKPQHF
>TRBJ1-1|TRBV27
CASSSKAPTEAFF
>TRBJ2-7|TRBV24-1
CATRRWQGPYEQYF
>TRBJ1-5|TRBV30
CAWSVRGGQPQHF
>TRBJ1-5|TRBV2
CASSGEGNQPQHF
>TRBJ2-2|TRBV11-2
CASSLDGATGELFF
>TRBJ1-3|TRBV28
CAVKGSGNTIYF
>TRBJ2-1|TRBV19
CASRGGTTYYNEQFF